The clone carrying this T cell receptor (beta chain) was picked up a small number of times. The antigen remains unidentified. J gave up 4 bases and V 5 bases, and 4 bases lay outside the gene matches. The germline CDR1 and CDR2 sequences are MNHEY and SMNVEV (reference sequence). The CDR3 is 13 amino acids. Certain patients were not enrolled. These were patients with other autoimmune diseases, uncontrolled infections, pregnancy or lactation. This specimen belongs to a study of Graves' ophthalmopathy and Graves' hyperthyroidism. TCR beta CDR3 amplification used RNA transcripts. An initial RT-PCR round employing HTBI primers preceded a second-round multiplex PCR. MiXCR, run by TCRdb on the multiplex PCR reads, gives a single entry per CDR3 protein. The data hold about 150,000 distinct CDR3 sequences, with approximately 38% observed a single time. Regarding the study as a whole: Both a roughly 65% sensitivity and a roughly 75% specificity characterized the model's predictions of ophthalmopathy progression.

The chain joins TRBV27 to TRBJ2-7; 8 nucleotides line up with TRBD2. This sequence was found in a woman in her thirties or forties with Graves' ophthalmopathy. Input material: peripheral blood. The CDR3 region is CASSRTSQYEQYF. The CDR3 DNA reads TGTGCCAGCAGTCGGACTAGCCAATACGAGCAGTACTTC.